The T cell receptor (beta chain) under discussion was sequenced for a study of long-term antiretroviral therapy in people with HIV. Findings and caveats of the study: Diversity remained lower than transplant donor controls, even though it increased after ART. Clones that had undergone expansion before ART prevailed in the repertoire throughout all time points.

Regarding this clone: Antigen specificity is unknown.

Trimming stripped 6 bases from V and 4 bases from J, with 10 bases between. CDR3 length equals 13 residues. The V gene's germline CDR1 is MNHNS and CDR2 SASEGT. At minimum, one pre-ART and two post-ART PBMC samples were obtained from each donor. Assay version v3.0 of immunoSEQ was used, and it was run at survey level. For every sample, sequencing targeted roughly 40,000-55,000 T-cell genomes. Measured with immunoSEQ multiplex PCR; TCRdb has only the in-frame clones, and not every one. The table shows around 26,000 clones, with around 80% occurring only once. The sample here was unsorted PBMCs, taken approximately 4.5 years after starting antiretroviral therapy. This clonotype was obtained from a man aged 25-45 years with HIV. The V and J genes are TRBV6-1 and TRBJ1-3; a possible D gene is TRBD1 (5 bases). CDR3 sequence reads: CASRQVPGNTIYF. The CDR3 DNA reads TGTGCCAGCAGACAGGTACCCGGAAACACCATATATTTT.